Below, one T cell receptor (beta chain) is given with its context. What it binds is not known. Sequenced by immunoSEQ multiplex PCR; TCRdb stores in-frame clones only, minus some. The sample includes 10,000 to 15,000 clones, about 82% of them seen just once. Stated time point: neoterminal ileum biopsy at postoperative endoscopy, about 6 months after surgery. The data are from a study of T cell repertoires in ileal Crohn's disease. Turning to the study itself: The M6 sample came from neoterminal ileum during colonoscopy after surgery.

Study-level findings and limits: Within the first postoperative year, endoscopy came at median approximately 6.6 months. Mucosal expansions were suggested to be mainly CD8 T cells.

This CDR3 has 14 residues. Germline V gene lookup returns CDR1 SNHLY and CDR2 FYNNEI. The ends lost 7 bases at V and 3 bases at J; junction bases unmatched: 5. V and J are TRBV2 and TRBJ2-2; 7 positions match TRBD2. Source material: ileal tissue. This clonotype originated in an adult with Crohn's disease. CDR3 loop: CASKRGDYTGELFF. The CDR3 nucleotides read TGTGCCAGCAAGCGGGGCGATTACACCGGGGAGCTGTTTTTT.